The 26 T cell receptor beta chains in this list originate from one sample, sequenced in a study of blood T cell repertoires in COVID-19. The repertoire was sequenced with immunoSEQ multiplex PCR; TCRdb's copy has only in-frame clones and lacks some. The data show roughly 200,000 clones, about 91% seen once. The material sequenced was PBMCs or T cells enriched from blood (not recorded which). The receptors originated from a woman in her forties with acute COVID-19.

In its sample, this clone was seen a few times. The gene calls are TRBV21-1 and TRBJ1-6; the table's D gene call, TRBD1, was not cross checked with the DNA. TRBV21-1 corresponds to a pseudogene. The CDR3 is 15 amino acids. Here the CDR3 reads CASSKGRVRNSPLHF. The CDR3 region has the DNA TGTGCCAGCAGCAAAGGCAGGGTACGTAATTCACCCCTCCACTTT.

Written as DNA, the CDR3 is TGTGCCAGCAGTTTAGGGCCTTTCTATGGCTACACCTTC. This codes for CASSLGPFYGYTF. V usage is TRBV12-3 or TRBV12-4 and J usage is TRBJ1-2; unclear D gene. Trimming cost V 1 base and J 4 bases, with 7 bases left between them. CDR3 length equals 13 residues.

The chain links TRBV11-2 to TRBJ2-3; 7 bases fit TRBD2. The CDR3 is made up of 17 amino acids. V gave up 2 bases and J gave up 1 base; unmatched junction bases: 9. Germline CDR1 and CDR2: SGHAT and FQNNGV. The CDR3 region is CASSLSGAAGGTDTQYF. CDR3 in DNA: TGTGCCAGCAGCTTAAGTGGGGCCGCGGGGGGCACAGATACGCAGTATTTT.

The J gene is TRBJ2-7, the V gene TRBV5-1; 8 bases agree with TRBD2. V was pared by 2 bases and J by 2 bases, with 6 bases of the junction left unmatched. Germline CDR1 is SGHRS and CDR2 is YFSETQ. The CDR3 extends over 15 amino acids. CDR3 sequence: CASSFSAGGPYEQYF. The DNA for the CDR3 is TGCGCCAGCAGCTTTTCCGCGGGGGGCCCCTACGAGCAGTACTTC.

V usage is TRBV3-1 (or the pseudogene TRBV3-2) and J usage is TRBJ1-1; D possibly corresponds to TRBD1 (6 bases). Between the trimmed V and J ends, which lost 1 base and 9 bases, there was a span of 9 bases. The CDR3 extends over 12 amino acids. Germline CDR1 LGHDT, CDR2 YNNKEL (reference sequence). The CDR3 here is CASSQAQGKAFF. CDR3 in DNA: TGTGCCAGCAGCCAAGCACAGGGTAAAGCTTTCTTT.

The V gene is TRBV28, the J gene TRBJ1-2; D gene unclear. CDR3 length equals 14 residues. The ends were cut back, 3 bases at V and 4 bases at J, with 12 bases in the middle. CDR1 and CDR2 (germline): MDHEN, SYDVKM. Here the CDR3 DNA reads TGTGCCAGCAGTTTTACAGAGGGCTTCTATGGCTACACCTTC. Its protein product is CASSFTEGFYGYTF.

The chain carries TRBV5-4 and TRBJ2-1; 8 bases match TRBD2. This CDR3 has 13 amino acids. Per the germline V gene, CDR1 is SGHNT and CDR2 is YYREEE (reference sequence). Unmatched junction bases numbered 5, after V lost 9 bases and J lost 3 bases. As DNA, the CDR3 is TGTGCCATCCCGGGACTAGTCTACAATGAGCAGTTCTTC. Its translation: CAIPGLVYNEQFF.

The rearrangement uses TRBV5-1 and TRBJ2-3, with 8 bases that match TRBD2. Trimming cost V 4 bases and J 1 base; bases outside gene matches: 8. The V gene's germline CDR1 is SGHRS and CDR2 YFSETQ. The CDR3 is 16 residues long. This chain's CDR3 is CASSPSGSGGTDTQYF. DNA for the CDR3: TGCGCCAGCAGCCCGTCGGGTAGCGGGGGCACAGATACGCAGTATTTT.

The rearrangement joins TRBV11-3 to TRBJ2-3; the match to TRBD2 covers 15 bases. This CDR3 comprises 17 residues. Trimming took 5 bases from V and 6 from J; bases not matched to a gene: 9. Germline CDR1 reads SGHNT; CDR2 reads YENEEA. CDR3 in amino acids: CASSAGLAGGPGDTQYF. DNA of the CDR3: TGTGCCAGCAGCGCCGGACTAGCGGGAGGGCCGGGTGATACGCAGTATTTT.

The V call is TRBV28, the J call TRBJ1-1; 8 positions agree with TRBD1. This CDR3 has 12 residues. V lost 6 bases to trimming and J lost 11 bases; unmatched junction nucleotides: 8. Germline V CDR1 and CDR2: MDHEN, SYDVKM. The CDR3 is CASSLQGGRAFF. In DNA form, the CDR3 reads TGTGCCAGCAGCCTACAGGGGGGTAGGGCTTTCTTT.

J is TRBJ1-1 and V is TRBV7-8; 8 nucleotides agree with TRBD1. The CDR3 consists of 16 residues. Looked up from germline, CDR1 is SGHVS and CDR2 is FQNEAQ. J gave up 4 bases and V 4 bases, and 11 bases lay outside the gene matches. CDR3 coding DNA: TGTGCCAGCAGCTCCCCCCCAATGACAGGGGCCACTGAAGCTTTCTTT. Its translation is CASSSPPMTGATEAFF. The variable domain in full, with the rest retrieved from reference TRBV7-8 and TRBJ1-1, is GAGVSQSPRYKVAKRGQDVALRCDPISGHVSLFWYQQALGQGPEFLTYFQNEAQLDKSGLPSDRFFAERPEGSVSTLKIQRTQQEDSAVYLCASSSPPMTGATEAFFGQGTRLTVV.

The rearrangement joins TRBV2 to TRBJ1-1; D gene ambiguous. The CDR3 has 13 residues. Trimming cost V 4 bases and J 0 bases, with 6 bases left between them. The V gene's germline CDR1 is SNHLY and CDR2 FYNNEI. Written as DNA, the CDR3 is TGTGCCAGCAGTGGGGCGATGAACACTGAAGCTTTCTTT. Protein: CASSGAMNTEAFF.

V gene TRBV24-1 combines with J gene TRBJ2-2; possibly TRBD1 for D (6 bases). This CDR3 comprises 15 residues. Germline CDR1 and CDR2: KGHDR and SFDVKD. V was trimmed by 3 bases and J by 8 bases, leaving 15 bases between them. CDR3 loop: CATSDLGQSHGELFF. CDR3 bases: TGTGCCACCAGTGATCTGGGACAATCCCATGGGGAGCTGTTTTTT.

As DNA, the CDR3 is TGCGCCAGCAGCTTGGGGGACAGAGGGCTCGAAAAACTGTTTTTT. Amino acid sequence: CASSLGDRGLEKLFF. The gene calls are TRBV5-1 and TRBJ1-4; TRBD1 matches 7 bases. V dropped 0 bases and J dropped 8; count of bases not matched to a gene: 7. The CDR3 is made up of 15 amino acids. CDR1 and CDR2 from the germline V gene are SGHRS and YFSETQ.

The chain joins TRBV18 to TRBJ1-2; TRBD1 aligns across 7 bases. CDR1 and CDR2 from the germline V gene are KGHSH and LQKENI. The CDR3 runs to 14 residues. V lost 0 bases to trimming and J lost 5 bases; unmatched junction nucleotides: 3. This CDR3 reads CASSPPGQAYGYTF. The CDR3 nucleotides read TGTGCCAGCTCACCACCCGGACAGGCGTATGGCTACACCTTC. Full variable domain (outside the CDR3, taken from reference TRBV18 and TRBJ1-2): NAGVMQNPRHLVRRRGQEARLRCSPMKGHSHVYWYRQLPEEGLKFMVYLQKENIIDESGMPKERFSAEFPKEGPSILRIQQVVRGDSAAYFCASSPPGQAYGYTFGSGTRLTVV.

This clone has more than one count but fewer than ten. In DNA, the CDR3 is TGCGCCAGCAGTGAGACCCTCAGACTGAGCGGGGAGCTGTTTTTT. It encodes CASSETLRLSGELFF. This sequence joins TRBV10-2 and TRBJ2-2, with unresolved D. V lost 2 bases to trimming and J lost 7 bases, with 14 bases between them. The CDR3 consists of 15 residues. Germline CDR1 reads WSHSY; CDR2 reads SAAADI.

The CDR3 protein is CASSQVSTGPGYGYTF. DNA for the CDR3: TGCGCCAGCAGCCAAGTTAGTACAGGGCCTGGCTATGGCTACACCTTC. The chain carries TRBV4-1 and TRBJ1-2; D is possibly TRBD1 (6 bases). CDR3 length equals 16 residues. The germline V gene has CDR1 MGHRA and CDR2 YSYEKL. V lost 1 base to trimming and J lost 4 bases, with 16 bases between them.

This sequence joins TRBV5-1 and TRBJ2-3; 7 bases are a match to TRBD1. Germline V CDR1 and CDR2: SGHRS, YFSETQ. Trimming took 5 bases from V and 5 from J; bases not matched to a gene: 14. The CDR3 consists of 16 residues. The CDR3 here is CASRINRGLGEDTQYF. CDR3 in DNA: TGCGCCAGCAGGATCAACAGGGGCCTGGGGGAAGATACGCAGTATTTT.

The chain uses TRBV19 and TRBJ2-2, with 8 bases that match TRBD1. V shed 5 bases and J 5 bases; nucleotides not matched to a gene: 7. The CDR3 loop spans 15 amino acids. Per germline, CDR1 LNHDA and CDR2 SQIVND (reference sequence). The CDR3 region has the DNA TGTGCCAGTAGTTTACAACGGACAGGGACCGGGGAGCTGTTTTTT. Translation gives CASSLQRTGTGELFF.

This chain connects TRBV5-6 to TRBJ2-5; D is possibly TRBD1 (5 bases). V was trimmed by 4 bases and J by 4 bases, leaving 11 bases between them. The CDR3 has 13 amino acids. Per germline, CDR1 SGHDT and CDR2 YYEEEE. The CDR3 protein is CASSNDRSETQYF. CDR3 coding DNA: TGTGCCAGCAGCAACGACAGATCAGAGACCCAGTACTTC.

Only one count was recorded for this clone. CDR3: CASSWTAVANEKLFF. The CDR3 DNA sequence: TGTGCCAGCAGTTGGACAGCGGTGGCTAATGAAAAACTGTTTTTT. The chain recombines TRBV27 with TRBJ1-4; D is possibly TRBD1 (6 bases). CDR3 size: 15 residues. Germline CDR1 is MNHEY and CDR2 is SMNVEV (reference sequence). The ends were cut back, 4 bases at V and 3 bases at J, with 12 bases in the middle. The variable domain in full, completed from reference TRBV27 and TRBJ1-4, reads EAQVTQNPRYLITVTGKKLTVTCSQNMNHEYMSWYRQDPGLGLRQIYYSMNVEVTDKGDVPEGYKVSRKEKRNFPLILESPSPNQTSLYFCASSWTAVANEKLFFGSGTQLSVL.

V gene TRBV7-2 combines with J gene TRBJ2-7; 9 bases fit TRBD1. The CDR3 is 14 residues long. In germline, CDR1 is SGHTA, CDR2 FQGNSA. V was pared by 6 bases and J by 3 bases, with 6 bases of the junction left unmatched. CDR3 DNA sequence: TGTGCCAGCAGTTCTAGGGGACAGGGCTACGAGCAGTACTTC. Amino acids: CASSSRGQGYEQYF.

The sample holds a few counts of this clone. The chain is built from TRBV30 and TRBJ1-6; D unresolved. Deletions cut 4 bases from V and 10 bases from J, with 14 bases between. In germline, CDR1 is GTSNPN, CDR2 SVGIG (reference sequence). There are 13 residues in the CDR3. The CDR3 loop reads CAWNTEGFSPLHF. DNA of the CDR3: TGTGCCTGGAATACTGAGGGATTCTCACCCCTCCACTTT.

The CDR3 DNA reads TGTGCCAGCACCGATGAAAGACTAGCGGGGATACCTAGCACAGATACGCAGTATTTT. It is translated as CASTDERLAGIPSTDTQYF. This sequence joins TRBV2 and TRBJ2-3; TRBD2 matches at 11 bases. The length of the CDR3 is 19 residues. Germline V lookup: CDR1 SNHLY, CDR2 FYNNEI. Germline trimming cut 7 bases from V and 0 bases from J; bases unmatched to any gene: 15.

CDR3 in DNA: TGCGCCAGCAGCTTGGGGGACCGGGGGGAAGCTTTCTTT. Amino acids: CASSLGDRGEAFF. V usage is TRBV5-1 and J usage is TRBJ1-1; possible D gene TRBD1, 5 bases. Germline V CDR1 and CDR2: SGHRS, YFSETQ. Trimming left V 0 bases short and J 8 bases short, with 11 bases between. CDR3 length equals 13 residues.

The chain uses TRBV30 and TRBJ1-3, with D possibly being TRBD1 (5 bases). Germline V gives CDR1 GTSNPN, CDR2 SVGIG (reference sequence). The CDR3 totals 14 residues. Trimming pared 0 bases from V and 1 base from J, leaving 7 bases between. The CDR3 DNA is TGTGCCTGGAGTGTGGGGGGTTCTGGAAACACCATATATTTT. This translates into CAWSVGGSGNTIYF.